This T cell receptor beta chain was captured by sequencing in a study of blood T cells in healthy people across ages. V lost 6 bases, J lost 5 bases, and 12 bases lay in between. This CDR3 comprises 13 residues. CDR1 is SGHTA and CDR2 is FQGNSA in the germline V gene. Every donor gave 7.5 to 10 milliliters of peripheral blood. Only one count was recorded for this clonotype. Its antigen is not known. Alongside a J-beta primer mix, a sample-barcoded 5' primer served in a second PCR lasting roughly 7 to 11 cycles. TCRdb independently ran MiXCR on the 5' RACE reads; one entry per CDR3 protein. The data show approximately 780,000 distinct CDR3 sequences, roughly 24% seen once. Regarding the study as a whole: Significant beta diversity loss was already apparent by age about 42, declining roughly linearly.

The same data also went into a second study, on T cells of mothers and their children. This second study says: Each 15 ul cDNA reaction used approximately 1.5 ug RNA; all RNA was used.

The receptor comes from a boy aged 5-17 years in good health. V gene TRBV7-2 combines with J gene TRBJ2-3; D may be TRBD2 (7 bases). Sequenced sample: blood. This CDR3 reads CASRGGGGDTQYF. The CDR3 region has the DNA TGTGCCAGCAGGGGGGGAGGGGGAGATACGCAGTATTTT. Full variable domain (rest looked up from reference TRBV7-2 and TRBJ2-3): GAGVSQSPSNKVTEKGKDVELRCDPISGHTALYWYRQSLGQGLEFLIYFQGNSAPDKSGLPSDRFSAERTGGSVSTLTIQRTQQEDSAVYLCASRGGGGDTQYFGPGTRLTVL.